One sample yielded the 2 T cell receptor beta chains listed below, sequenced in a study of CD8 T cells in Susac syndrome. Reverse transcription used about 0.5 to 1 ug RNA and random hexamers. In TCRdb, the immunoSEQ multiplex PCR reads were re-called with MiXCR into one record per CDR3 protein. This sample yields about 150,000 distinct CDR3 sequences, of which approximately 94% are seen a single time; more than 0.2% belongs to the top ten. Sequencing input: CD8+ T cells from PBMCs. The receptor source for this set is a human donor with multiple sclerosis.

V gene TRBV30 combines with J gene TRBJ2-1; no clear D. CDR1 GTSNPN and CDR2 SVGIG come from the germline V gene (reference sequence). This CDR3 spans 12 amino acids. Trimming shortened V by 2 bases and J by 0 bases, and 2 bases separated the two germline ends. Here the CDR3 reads CAWSPSYNEQFF. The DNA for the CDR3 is TGTGCCTGGAGTCCCTCCTACAATGAGCAGTTCTTC.

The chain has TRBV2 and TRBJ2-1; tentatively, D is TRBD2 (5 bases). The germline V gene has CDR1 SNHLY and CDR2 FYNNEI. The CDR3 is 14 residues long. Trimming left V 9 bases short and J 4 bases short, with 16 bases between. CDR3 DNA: TGTGCCAGTGTACGCGGGCCGACATACAATGAGCAGTTCTTC. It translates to CASVRGPTYNEQFF.